These 30 T cell receptor beta chains originate from one sample sequenced in a study of CD8+ T cells in alopecia areata. Treatment defined: oral pan-JAK inhibitor, 5-10 mg twice daily. cDNA reverse transcribed from extracted RNA served as the sequencing template. Assay: immunoSEQ multiplex PCR; the TCRdb copy retains only in-frame clones and omits some. Here the sample spans 110,000 or so clones, less than 75% being singletons. Here the sequenced sample was CD8+ T cells sorted from blood, taken at week 4, from a patient treated with tofacitinib. These receptor sequences come from a human donor with alopecia areata.

This sequence joins TRBV29-1 and TRBJ2-2, with D unclear. The CDR3 runs 15 residues. Germline CDR1 is SQVTM and CDR2 is ANQGSEA. V dropped 0 bases and J dropped 0 bases, with 8 bases sitting between them. The CDR3 bases are TGCAGCGTTGAAGATTCCCAAGCGAACACCGGGGAGCTGTTTTTT. Translated: CSVEDSQANTGELFF.

In its sample, this clone was seen a few times. The CDR3 sequence: CSVAGRDPHEQYF. In nucleotides, the CDR3 is TGCAGCGTTGCAGGGCGCGACCCCCACGAGCAGTACTTC. The chain uses TRBV29-1 and TRBJ2-7, with D tentatively TRBD1 (5 bases). Germline CDR1 and CDR2: SQVTM and ANQGSEA. V lost 4 bases to trimming and J lost 5 bases, with 15 bases between them. This CDR3 spans 13 amino acids.

The CDR3 sequence is CASSYFSGIETQYF. Here the CDR3 DNA reads TGTGCCAGCAGTTACTTTTCAGGGATAGAGACCCAGTACTTC. V and J are TRBV6-5 and TRBJ2-5, with D possibly being TRBD1 (5 bases). The CDR3 is 14 residues long. Germline-derived CDR1 and CDR2 are MNHEY and SVGAGI. V lost 1 base to trimming and J lost 4 bases, with 10 bases between them.

This chain uses TRBV14 with TRBJ2-7, with D perhaps matching TRBD1 or TRBD2 (6 bases each). The CDR3 is made up of 13 amino acids. V shed 5 bases and J shed 4 bases, with 12 bases lying between them. Germline V gene data show CDR1 as SGHDN and CDR2 as FVKESK. The CDR3 region is CASSYGGPYEQYF. In nucleotides, the CDR3 is TGTGCCAGCAGCTATGGGGGGCCATACGAGCAGTACTTC.

This rearrangement joins TRBV27 to TRBJ1-5; D gene uncertain. CDR1 and CDR2 (germline): MNHEY, SMNVEV (reference sequence). CDR3 length: 13 amino acids. Trimming took off 2 bases at V and 5 bases at J, with 7 bases between the two ends. In DNA form, the CDR3 reads TGTGCCAGCAGTTTAGGGCTGGATCAGCCCCAGCATTTT. It translates to CASSLGLDQPQHF.

The rearrangement joins TRBV27 to TRBJ2-3, with D perhaps being TRBD1 or TRBD2 (6 bases each). The CDR3 length is 15 residues. The germline V gene has CDR1 MNHEY and CDR2 SMNVEV (reference sequence). V lost 3 bases, J lost 6 bases, and 16 bases lay in between. CDR3 sequence (DNA): TGTGCCAGCAGTTTGGGCCCGGGGGCAGGGGATACGCAGTATTTT. Its translation: CASSLGPGAGDTQYF.

This chain links TRBV29-1 with TRBJ2-6; D remains ambiguous. The germline V gene encodes CDR1 SQVTM and CDR2 ANQGSEA. V dropped 4 bases and J dropped 2 bases, with 15 bases sitting between them. The CDR3 is 16 residues long. CDR3 amino acids: CSVVYWGGAGANVLTF. The CDR3 DNA reads TGCAGCGTTGTTTATTGGGGTGGAGCTGGGGCCAACGTCCTGACTTTC.

This clone was picked up a small number of times. V is TRBV29-1 and J is TRBJ2-3; 12 positions agree with TRBD2. The V gene end was trimmed by 1 base and the J gene end by 2 bases; junction bases not matched to a gene: 4. The CDR3 has 16 residues. Germline lookup yields CDR1 SQVTM and CDR2 ANQGSEA. The CDR3 loop is CSVEGTSGAVTDTQYF. The CDR3 DNA is TGCAGCGTTGAAGGGACTAGCGGGGCGGTCACAGATACGCAGTATTTT.

V is TRBV27 and J is TRBJ1-2; D is unresolved. This CDR3 spans 13 amino acids. CDR1 is MNHEY and CDR2 is SMNVEV in the germline V gene (reference sequence). V lost 3 bases and J lost 2, with 7 bases in between. The CDR3 nucleotides read TGTGCCAGCAGTTTCGGACGGAACTATGGCTACACCTTC. This gives the protein CASSFGRNYGYTF.

The chain employs TRBV7-9 and TRBJ2-6; D is unresolved. CDR3 size: 13 residues. In germline, CDR1 is SEHNR, CDR2 FQNEAQ (reference sequence). Trimming pared 4 bases from V and 9 bases from J, leaving 10 bases between. The CDR3 protein is CASSSPPYNVLTF. The CDR3 nucleotides read TGTGCCAGCAGCTCACCCCCCTACAACGTCCTGACTTTC.

This clone was counted a few times. The rearrangement joins TRBV27 to TRBJ2-6, with no clear D. The CDR3 consists of 13 residues. Trimming cost V 6 bases and J 1 base, with 4 bases left between them. Germline lookup yields CDR1 MNHEY and CDR2 SMNVEV (reference sequence). For the CDR3, the DNA is TGTGCCAGCAGCACTTCTGGGGCCAACGTCCTGACTTTC. It yields the protein CASSTSGANVLTF.

The chain's CDR3 is CSVPRVHGYTF. For the CDR3, the DNA is TGCAGCGTTCCCCGGGTGCATGGCTACACCTTC. The chain joins TRBV29-1 to TRBJ1-2; no clear D. The CDR3 extends over 11 amino acids. Germline loops: CDR1 SQVTM, CDR2 ANQGSEA. Trimming took off 5 bases at V and 6 bases at J, with 10 bases between the two ends. Variable domain in full (rest from reference TRBV29-1 and TRBJ1-2): SAVISQKPSRDICQRGTSLTIQCQVDSQVTMMFWYRQQPGQSLTLIATANQGSEATYESGFVIDKFPISRPNLTFSTLTVSNMSPEDSSIYLCSVPRVHGYTFGSGTRLTVV.

V usage is TRBV2 and J usage is TRBJ1-1, with TRBD1 matching over 7 bases. V was pared by 7 bases and J by 6 bases, with 14 bases of the junction left unmatched. CDR3 size: 15 residues. CDR1 SNHLY and CDR2 FYNNEI come from the germline V gene. CDR3 nucleotide sequence: TGTGCCAGCACCCGGAAGAGGGGGCTCGGGGCTGAAGCTTTCTTT. Its translation: CASTRKRGLGAEAFF.

This sequence joins TRBV7-9 and TRBJ1-1; D possibly corresponds to TRBD1 (6 bases). Trimming took 4 bases from V and 3 from J, leaving 18 bases between them. This CDR3 is built from 16 residues. From germline, CDR1 is SEHNR and CDR2 FQNEAQ (reference sequence). In DNA form, the CDR3 reads TGTGCCAGCAGCTCCCTACGCGGGGGGCATTACACTGAAGCTTTCTTT. This codes for CASSSLRGGHYTEAFF.

This clone appeared a single time. The CDR3 loop is CASSPNLGIYEQYF. In DNA, the CDR3 is TGCGCCAGCAGCCCCAACCTAGGGATCTACGAGCAGTACTTC. V is TRBV4-1 and J is TRBJ2-7; no clear D gene. The V and J ends lost 4 bases and 3 bases respectively, with 13 bases between them. Germline V gives CDR1 MGHRA, CDR2 YSYEKL. The CDR3 has 14 residues.

This clone was detected a few times. V gene TRBV20-1 combines with J gene TRBJ2-3; D not certain. The CDR3 is 11 residues long. Per germline, CDR1 DFQATT and CDR2 SNEGSKA (reference sequence). Trimming shortened V by 3 bases and J by 7 bases, and 8 bases separated the two germline ends. CDR3 sequence: CSASSRYTQYF. The CDR3 nucleotides are TGCAGTGCTAGTAGTCGATATACGCAGTATTTT.

V is TRBV4-2 and J is TRBJ2-3, with unresolved D. This CDR3 is 11 amino acids long. Germline assignment: CDR1 LGHNA and CDR2 YNFKEQ. V was trimmed by 3 bases and J by 4 bases, leaving 2 bases between them. CDR3 nucleotide sequence: TGTGCCAGCAGCCAGCCAGATACGCAGTATTTT. Its protein is CASSQPDTQYF.

This chain connects TRBV6-5 to TRBJ1-2, with D perhaps TRBD1 (5 bases). V shed 4 bases and J shed 4 bases, with 10 bases lying between them. CDR3 length: 13 amino acids. Germline loops: CDR1 MNHEY, CDR2 SVGAGI. The DNA of the CDR3 is TGTGCCAGCAGTTCCGACAGTGTCTATGGCTACACCTTC. Its translation: CASSSDSVYGYTF.

This clone was observed a few times. The chain uses TRBV2 and TRBJ2-7; D perhaps matches TRBD2 (6 bases). The length of the CDR3 is 13 residues. Trimming took off 3 bases at V and 2 bases at J, with 8 bases between the two ends. Per the germline V gene, CDR1 is SNHLY and CDR2 is FYNNEI. CDR3 nucleotides: TGTGCCAGCAGTGACGGCGGGGCCTACGAGCAGTACTTC. Translated, it gives CASSDGGAYEQYF.

This clone has a handful of counts. The chain employs TRBV20-1 and TRBJ1-1, with 7 positions matching TRBD1. This CDR3 region has 11 residues. The germline V gene encodes CDR1 DFQATT and CDR2 SNEGSKA (reference sequence). Trimming took 6 bases from V and 8 from J; bases not matched to a gene: 6. CDR3 loop: CSAQPQGEAFF. The CDR3 DNA sequence: TGCAGTGCCCAACCACAGGGGGAAGCTTTCTTT.

The V and J genes are TRBV5-4 and TRBJ2-6; TRBD1 might be the D (6 bases). Trimming took off 3 bases at V and 7 bases at J, with 14 bases between the two ends. CDR1 SGHNT and CDR2 YYREEE come from the germline V gene (reference sequence). This CDR3 has 15 residues. The CDR3 coding sequence is TGTGCCAGCAGCTGGGACATCCTCAGAGCCAACGTCCTGACTTTC. Translated, it gives CASSWDILRANVLTF.

This chain uses TRBV15 with TRBJ2-5, with 9 nucleotides matching TRBD1. CDR1 is LNHNV and CDR2 is YYDKDF in the germline V gene (reference sequence). After removal of 0 bases from V and 1 base from J, the junction contained 6 bases not matched to a gene. The CDR3 runs to 17 residues. In DNA, the CDR3 is TGTGCCACCAGCAGAGAGGGTGGGACAGGGACCCAAGAGACCCAGTACTTC. Protein: CATSREGGTGTQETQYF.

The rearrangement links TRBV7-9 to TRBJ1-1; TRBD1 matches 8 bases. The CDR3 spans 14 residues. CDR1 is SEHNR, CDR2 FQNEAQ, per germline (reference sequence). With V trimmed by 3 bases and J by 6 bases, 6 bases remained unmatched. CDR3 DNA sequence: TGTGCCAGCAGCTTCGGACAGGGATTCGCTGAAGCTTTCTTT. Its protein is CASSFGQGFAEAFF.

In its sample, this clone was seen a few times. V is TRBV27 and J is TRBJ2-5; 10 bases match TRBD2. CDR3 length: 13 residues. Unmatched junction bases numbered 4, after V lost 8 bases and J lost 4 bases. Germline-derived CDR1 and CDR2 are MNHEY and SMNVEV (reference sequence). The CDR3 reads CASGIAGGETQYF. The CDR3 DNA reads TGTGCCAGCGGGATAGCGGGGGGAGAGACCCAGTACTTC.

This clone was seen more than once but under ten times. The V call is TRBV29-1, the J call TRBJ2-1; a possible D gene is TRBD2 (5 bases). This CDR3 spans 12 amino acids. Germline V CDR1 and CDR2: SQVTM, ANQGSEA. V lost 1 base to trimming and J lost 6 bases, with 7 bases between them. The CDR3 here is CSVEGLFNEQFF. The DNA of the CDR3 is TGCAGCGTTGAAGGACTATTCAATGAGCAGTTCTTC.

This clone was seen a few times. For the CDR3, the DNA is TGTGCCAGTAGTGGAGACAGTCACTCTGGGGCCAACGTCCTGACTTTC. Its protein is CASSGDSHSGANVLTF. This chain connects TRBV19 to TRBJ2-6, with D possibly being TRBD1 (5 bases). The germline gives CDR1 LNHDA, CDR2 SQIVND (reference sequence). The V end lost 5 bases, the J end lost 0 bases, and 11 bases lay between the germline ends. The CDR3 sequence is 16 residues long.

The V call is TRBV10-3, the J call TRBJ1-4; D possibly corresponds to TRBD1 (6 bases). The V end lost 4 bases, the J end lost 8 bases, and 14 bases lay between the germline ends. Germline V gene data show CDR1 as ENHRY and CDR2 as SYGVKD. The CDR3 is 14 amino acids. The CDR3 nucleotides read TGTGCCATCAGTGGGAACAGGGAGAGGGAAAAACTGTTTTTT. The encoded protein is CAISGNREREKLFF.

The chain is built from TRBV9 and TRBJ1-2; weak D call: TRBD1 (5 bases). Per germline, CDR1 SGDLS and CDR2 YYNGEE. The CDR3 runs 13 residues. V lost 4 bases, J lost 1 base, and 8 bases lay in between. CDR3 amino acids: CASSYRFNYGYTF. CDR3 DNA: TGTGCCAGCAGCTACAGGTTTAACTATGGCTACACCTTC.

In DNA, the CDR3 is TGTGCCAGCAGTTTATCTGGACAGGGGAATGGCTACACCTTC. Its protein is CASSLSGQGNGYTF. The genes are TRBV27 and TRBJ1-2; 9 nucleotides line up with TRBD1. This CDR3 is 14 amino acids long. V trimming: 0 bases; J trimming: 6 bases; junction bases outside the gene matches: 2. Germline CDR1 and CDR2: MNHEY and SMNVEV (reference sequence).

This clone was seen only a few times. This CDR3 reads CAWTTQGSYGYTF. The DNA of the CDR3 is TGTGCCTGGACTACTCAGGGTTCTTATGGCTACACCTTC. This sequence joins TRBV30 and TRBJ1-2, with D possibly being TRBD1 (5 bases). Trimming left V 4 bases short and J 5 bases short, with 14 bases between. Germline V gene lookup returns CDR1 GTSNPN and CDR2 SVGIG (reference sequence). The CDR3 runs 13 residues.